The rows below give T cell receptor beta chains drawn from one sample of a study of radiotherapy plus CTLA-4 blockade in lung cancer. Assay: immunoSEQ multiplex PCR; the TCRdb copy retains only in-frame clones and omits some. This table has roughly 120,000 clones, 81% appearing once. The source was peripheral blood, collected from a patient treated with radiotherapy plus ipilimumab. The receptors come from a human donor with non-small cell lung cancer that progressed on radiotherapy plus ipilimumab. Some clones in this sample may be carry-over from other donors' samples. CDR3s leave out the opening cysteine and the closing phenylalanine or tryptophan. D genes are given only for firm matches.

NA,TRBJ1-3,TRBV6-1,ASSAGRSGNTIY
TRBD1,TRBJ1-2,TRBV7-2,ASSLTGQGTYGYT
NA,TRBJ1-2,TRBV15,ATSRGDRINYGYT
NA,TRBJ2-6,TRBV7-3,ASSPRGGSGANVLT
NA,TRBJ2-5,TRBV4-2,ASSQSPTVSQETQY
TRBD1,TRBJ1-1,TRBV28,ASSLGGGQGSEAF
NA,TRBJ2-3,TRBV27,ASSLLGTDTQY
NA,TRBJ2-5,TRBV18,ASSPESGLGETQY
NA,TRBJ2-7,TRBV6-6,ASSWTGEQY
NA,TRBJ1-2,TRBV2,ASSEDRSDYGYT
TRBD1,TRBJ1-2,TRBV19,ASSLPQGVAKGDGYT
NA,TRBJ2-2,TRBV5-1,ASSSGPGSANTGELF
NA,TRBJ1-4,TRBV2,ASRIGYSRHEKLF
NA,TRBJ1-1,TRBV4-1,ASSQVNQNTEAF
NA,TRBJ1-1,TRBV21-1,ASSKGKGGTEAF
NA,TRBJ1-5,TRBV15,ATSSGEARSNQPQH
NA,TRBJ1-2,TRBV5-8,ASSSGPWENENGYT
NA,TRBJ2-1,TRBV15,ATSRDWSYNEQF
NA,TRBJ2-3,TRBV5-3,ARSLALGGTDTQY